This T cell receptor (beta chain) was documented in a study of identical twins. TCRdb fed the 5' RACE reads into MiXCR, producing one record per CDR3 protein. The sample records approximately 260,000 distinct CDR3 sequences, 6.5% to 9.5% being singletons. The CDR3 runs to 13 residues. Trimming took 7 bases from V and 4 from J, leaving 13 bases between them. This clonotype was detected many times. These data also featured in a second study, about yellow fever vaccine responses in identical twins. That report notes: Twins' vaccine T cell response reportedly gave the appearance of partial convergence and partial personalization.

The sequenced material came from CD8+ T cells sorted from blood. The V gene is TRBV12-3 or TRBV12-4, the J gene TRBJ2-5; perhaps TRBD1 as D (6 bases). This receptor was taken from a woman aged 18-29 years in good health. This CDR3 reads CASTLRGAETQYF. DNA for the CDR3: TGTGCCAGCACTCTCAGGGGCGCAGAGACCCAGTACTTC.